This T cell receptor (beta chain) was sequenced during a study of blood T cell repertoires in COVID-19. For the study at large: Both acute and convalescent COVID-19 samples were obtained from the United States, Italy and Spain. T cells, B-cell-depleted T cells, or PBMCs supplied cDNA or gDNA.

Authors' analysis steps: Reference gene primer amplification gave nucleated cell count estimates. Clones were sequenced by immunoSEQ multiplex PCR, and TCRdb holds only the in-frame ones, with some missing. The V and J calls and clone size come from that table; D and trimming were worked out from the DNA. The table includes 200,000 to 300,000 clones, approximately 83% detected once. The receptor's source is a woman in her thirties who had recovered from COVID-19. The sequencing sample was made of peripheral blood.

CDR3: CASRPKISGGPPGGFF. The CDR3 DNA reads as TGTGCCAGCAGACCCAAAATTAGCGGGGGGCCCCCCGGGGGGTTCTTC. The chain joins TRBV3-1 (or the pseudogene TRBV3-2) to TRBJ2-1, with 10 positions matching TRBD2. There are 16 residues in the CDR3. The junction had 20 bases not matched to a gene; V was cut back by 6 bases and J by 15 bases. Germline V gene data show CDR1 as LGHDT and CDR2 as YNNKEL (reference sequence).